The rows below give T cell receptor beta chains drawn from one sample of a study of response to subunit inactivated influenza vaccine. One entry per CDR3 protein results from TCRdb running MiXCR on the RT-PCR reads. This repertoire shows about 480,000 distinct CDR3 sequences, approximately 13% found once; its top ten account for around 12%. Sequenced material: PBMCs from blood, taken 40 to 50 days after vaccination. The receptors shown here come from a man in his fifties or sixties who received an inactivated influenza vaccine. CDR3s include the opening cysteine and the closing phenylalanine or tryptophan. A D gene is named only where the DNA matches it firmly. The size field is filled for only some rows; it gives once, few, many or a size class.

>16|TRBV27|TRBJ2-7|.|TRBD1
TGTGCCAGCAGTTCCCAACAGACAGGGAAGGGGGTCGAGCAGTACTTC
CASSSQQTGKGVEQYF
>12|TRBV28|TRBJ2-7|few|.
TGTGCCTCCGAGGGTCGGGGGAATGAGCAGTACTTC
CASEGRGNEQYF
>16|TRBV5-1|TRBJ1-3|few|.
TGCGCCAGCAGCTTGGCTACAGGGATGGGAGGAAACACCATATATTTT
CASSLATGMGGNTIYF
>15|TRBV11-3|TRBJ2-1|.|TRBD2
TGTGCCAGCAGCTTAAATAGCGGGAGCGTCCATGAGCAGTTCTTC
CASSLNSGSVHEQFF
>18|TRBV7-8|TRBJ2-6|.|.
TGTGCCAGCAGCAACGGACAGTTTCTTCAGTCTGGGGCCAACGTCCTGACTTTC
CASSNGQFLQSGANVLTF
>17|TRBV5-1|TRBJ2-3|many|TRBD2
TGCGCCAGCAGCTTGTTACCTAGCGGTTCCACCACAGATACGCAGTATTTT
CASSLLPSGSTTDTQYF
>14|TRBV11-2|TRBJ2-7|.|.
TGTGCCAGCAGCTTAGAGGCCGGCTCCTACGAGCAGTACTTC
CASSLEAGSYEQYF
>16|TRBV20-1|TRBJ2-3|.|TRBD2
TGCAGTGCTAACCCGTTGGCGGGGGGTTTCACAGATACGCAGTATTTT
CSANPLAGGFTDTQYF
>17|TRBV15|TRBJ2-7|few|TRBD2
TGTGCCACCAGCAGGGAGGGACTAGCGGGAGAAAGCTACGAGCAGTACTTC
CATSREGLAGESYEQYF
>15|TRBV5-1|TRBJ2-5|.|.
TGCGCCAGCAGCTACGCCGGGGACTACCAAGAGACCCAGTACTTC
CASSYAGDYQETQYF
>15|TRBV6-2/TRBV6-3|TRBJ2-1|.|TRBD1
TGTGCCAGCAGCCTTCCCGGGACAGGTTACAATGAGCAGTTCTTC
CASSLPGTGYNEQFF
>14|TRBV27|TRBJ2-1|.|TRBD2
TGTGCCAGCAGGGGACTAGCGGGAGGTAGTGAGCAGTTCTTC
CASRGLAGGSEQFF
>14|TRBV12-3/TRBV12-4|TRBJ2-3|few|.
TGTGCCAGCAGTCCCTTTCCTGGGGCAGATACGCAGTATTTT
CASSPFPGADTQYF
>13|TRBV10-3|TRBJ2-5|.|.
TGTGCCATCAGCGGCACAGGGAAAGAGACCCAGTACTTC
CAISGTGKETQYF
>14|TRBV6-5|TRBJ2-2|many|.
TGTGCCAGCAGTTACAAGGGGCAGAGCGGGGAGCTGTTTTTT
CASSYKGQSGELFF
>16|TRBV24-1|TRBJ2-1|few|.
TGTGCCACCAGTGGGGGGGGAGGGGGCGGTCTAAATGAGCAGTTCTTC
CATSGGGGGGLNEQFF
>15|TRBV4-1|TRBJ1-6|.|TRBD1
TGCGCCAGCAGCCAGACCGGACAGGGTACCTCACCCCTCCACTTT
CASSQTGQGTSPLHF
>19|TRBV12-3/TRBV12-4|TRBJ2-6|.|.
TGTACCCTCAGTTCTCCCTCGGCCCCCTCCATTTCTGGGGCCAACGTCCTGACTTTC
CTLSSPSAPSISGANVLTF
>15|TRBV12-3/TRBV12-4|TRBJ1-1|.|TRBD1
TGTGCCAGCAGTTTTCAGGGGGCAGGGAACACTGAAGCTTTCTTT
CASSFQGAGNTEAFF
>14|TRBV20-1|TRBJ1-2|few|.
TGCAGTGCTAAAGGTGTAGGAAGTAACTATGGCTACACCTTC
CSAKGVGSNYGYTF
>15|TRBV4-2|TRBJ2-1|.|.
TGTGCCAGCAGCCAAGAATTACAGGGTTACAATGAGCAGTTCTTC
CASSQELQGYNEQFF
>15|TRBV6-1|TRBJ2-3|few|.
TGTGCCAGCAGGGGGACTTTTTCTAGCACAGATACGCAGTATTTT
CASRGTFSSTDTQYF
>16|TRBV5-1|TRBJ2-3|once|TRBD2
TGCGCCAGCAGCTTGGGATCTAGCGGGGGAACAGATACGCAGTATTTT
CASSLGSSGGTDTQYF
>14|TRBV5-1|TRBJ1-2|.|TRBD1
TGCGCCAGCAGCGCAGACAGGGGGCCTTATGGCTACACCTTC
CASSADRGPYGYTF
>12|TRBV20-1|TRBJ2-7|many|.
TGCAGTGCTGCCGACAACTCCTACGAGCAGTACTTC
CSAADNSYEQYF
>14|TRBV12-3/TRBV12-4|TRBJ2-1|many|TRBD2
TGTGCCAGCAGTTTATTATGGGGGGGGGTCGAGCAGTTCTTC
CASSLLWGGVEQFF
>14|TRBV12-3/TRBV12-4|TRBJ2-3|few|.
TGTGCCAGCAGTTTGGCCCTTTTCGCAGATACGCAGTATTTT
CASSLALFADTQYF
>15|TRBV7-8|TRBJ1-5|few|TRBD1
TGTGCCAGCAGCTCGTACAGGGGTCCCAATCAGCCCCAGCATTTT
CASSSYRGPNQPQHF
>14|TRBV27|TRBJ2-1|.|.
TGTGCCAGCAGTGGGTGGGGGGGCCCAGATGAGCAGTTCTTC
CASSGWGGPDEQFF
>15|TRBV28|TRBJ1-2|.|.
TGTGCCAGCAGTTTTCCAACGGGGGTTAACTATGGCTACACCTTC
CASSFPTGVNYGYTF
>14|TRBV12-3/TRBV12-4|TRBJ2-5|many|.
TGTGCCAGCAGTCACGGGATTCGGCGAGAGACCCAGTACTTC
CASSHGIRRETQYF
>13|TRBV7-3|TRBJ1-2|medium-sized|.
TGTGCCAGCAGCTTAGAACAGGGTGGCGGCTACACCTTC
CASSLEQGGGYTF
>15|TRBV9|TRBJ1-4|.|.
TGTGCCAGCAGCGTGGGAGATCTAGCTAATGAAAAACTGTTTTTT
CASSVGDLANEKLFF
>14|TRBV29-1|TRBJ2-5|.|.
TGCAGCGTTGAAACCGACGGATACCAAGAGACCCAGTACTTC
CSVETDGYQETQYF
>19|TRBV11-2|TRBJ2-6|.|.
TGTGCCAGCAGCTCCGGACAGAAGCGGTTTAGCTCTGGGGCCAACGTCCTGACTTTC
CASSSGQKRFSSGANVLTF
>14|TRBV6-1|TRBJ2-1|few|.
TGTGCCAGCACTAATAGGGGGACAAAGAATGAGCAGTTCTTC
CASTNRGTKNEQFF
>15|TRBV11-1|TRBJ2-7|.|TRBD1
TGTGCCAGCAAAACCGGGACAGGGGGCAACTACGAGCAGTACTTC
CASKTGTGGNYEQYF
>13|TRBV6-2/TRBV6-3|TRBJ2-3|few|.
TGTGCCAGCATCAGGGACCTGTCGGATACGCAGTATTTT
CASIRDLSDTQYF
>14|TRBV4-2|TRBJ1-5|.|.
TGTGCCAGCAGCCAGGCTTCAGGGGCTCAGCCCCAGCATTTT
CASSQASGAQPQHF
>15|TRBV12-3/TRBV12-4|TRBJ1-4|few|.
TGTGCCAGCAGGGACACCGGGACCGCTAATGAAAAACTGTTTTTT
CASRDTGTANEKLFF
>13|TRBV12-3/TRBV12-4|TRBJ1-4|.|.
TGTGCCAGCAGTTTGGGGGAATATGAAAAACTGTTTTTT
CASSLGEYEKLFF
>15|TRBV12-3/TRBV12-4|TRBJ2-3|many|.
TGTGCCAGCATTGATGTAAGGGACAGCACAGATACGCAGTATTTT
CASIDVRDSTDTQYF